What follows are 13 T cell receptor beta chains derived from one specimen sequenced in a study of T cell changes during pregnancy in multiple sclerosis (dated by TCRdb to 2018 to 2020). Preparation of the library involved the immunoSEQ multiplex PCR assay. In its TCRdb copy, this immuneACCESS table keeps in-frame sequences only and misses some clones. Where compared with another copy, unresolved V genes explain less than half of these, and the others have no known cause. This sample holds about 68,000 clones; about nine tenths were observed only once. More than 1.4% of the sample comes from the top ten. The sequencing used peripheral blood, collected in the third trimester of pregnancy. The receptors were sampled from a female donor with multiple sclerosis, enrolled in a pregnancy study.

The chain couples TRBV2 to TRBJ1-1; no clear D. The CDR3 extends over 12 amino acids. Trimming took 5 bases from V and 2 from J, leaving 6 bases between them. Looked up from germline, CDR1 is SNHLY and CDR2 is FYNNEI. DNA for the CDR3: TGTGCCAGCAGTCATCTAAACACTGAAGCTTTCTTT. The encoded protein is CASSHLNTEAFF.

The chain couples TRBV5-4 to TRBJ2-3; weak D call: TRBD2 (6 bases). CDR1 SGHNT and CDR2 YYREEE come from the germline V gene (reference sequence). The CDR3 length is 14 residues. V gave up 3 bases and J gave up 6 bases, with 14 bases separating them. The CDR3 reads CASSSTSAEDTQYF. In nucleotides, the CDR3 is TGTGCCAGCAGCTCGACTAGTGCCGAGGATACGCAGTATTTT.

The chain joins TRBV13 to TRBJ2-1; 7 bases agree with TRBD1. With 6 bases clipped from V and 13 bases from J, the junction kept 15 bases outside the gene matches. Germline V gene data show CDR1 as PRHDT and CDR2 as FYEKMQ (reference sequence). The CDR3 length is 14 residues. The CDR3 sequence: CASRNPIGQAEQFF. DNA of the CDR3: TGTGCCAGCAGGAATCCAATCGGACAGGCCGAACAGTTCTTC.

The chain couples TRBV10-3 to TRBJ1-1, with D possibly TRBD1 on 6 matching bases. The length of the CDR3 is 14 residues. Germline V gene sequence: CDR1 ENHRY, CDR2 SYGVKD. V lost 3 bases and J 8 bases, leaving 16 bases between the germline ends. In DNA, the CDR3 is TGTGCCATCAGTGAACAGGGCTACATAGGGGAAGCTTTCTTT. This encodes CAISEQGYIGEAFF.

This rearrangement joins TRBV18 to TRBJ2-7, with D hard to call. The CDR3 length is 13 residues. Germline V gene sequence: CDR1 KGHSH, CDR2 LQKENI. Between the trimmed V and J ends, which lost 6 bases and 2 bases, there was a span of 11 bases. CDR3 in DNA: TGTGCCAGCTCTCCCGGCGCGGCCTACGAGCAGTACTTC. Amino acid sequence: CASSPGAAYEQYF. The complete variable domain, with remaining parts taken from reference TRBV18 and TRBJ2-7, reads NAGVMQNPRHLVRRRGQEARLRCSPMKGHSHVYWYRQLPEEGLKFMVYLQKENIIDESGMPKERFSAEFPKEGPSILRIQQVVRGDSAAYFCASSPGAAYEQYFGPGTRLTVT.

The chain links TRBV6-6 to TRBJ2-7, with 9 bases that match TRBD2. The V and J ends lost 4 bases and 2 bases, in that order; junction bases with no gene match: 6. From germline, CDR1 is MNHNY and CDR2 SVGAGI (reference sequence). This CDR3 spans 15 amino acids. The CDR3 bases are TGTGCCAGCAGTTGGGCTAGCGGGGATACCTACGAGCAGTACTTC. It translates to CASSWASGDTYEQYF.

The gene calls are TRBV10-3 and TRBJ1-1; 7 bases line up with TRBD1. CDR1 ENHRY and CDR2 SYGVKD come from the germline V gene. Trimming took 2 bases from V and 1 from J; bases not matched to a gene: 10. The CDR3 extends over 17 amino acids. As DNA, the CDR3 is TGTGCCATCAGTGAGCAACAGGGGCTAGGTAGGAACACTGAAGCTTTCTTT. Translating gives CAISEQQGLGRNTEAFF.

This chain links TRBV7-9 with TRBJ2-2, with TRBD1 identical over 11 bases. Germline V gene lookup returns CDR1 SEHNR and CDR2 FQNEAQ (reference sequence). The junction had 11 bases not matched to a gene; V was cut back by 2 bases and J by 6 bases. The CDR3 runs to 18 residues. CDR3: CASSLLGTGGSPAGELFF. The CDR3 coding sequence is TGTGCCAGCAGCTTACTAGGGACAGGGGGTTCCCCTGCCGGGGAGCTGTTTTTT.

This rearrangement joins TRBV5-1 to TRBJ2-4; TRBD2 might be the D (6 bases). This CDR3 region has 16 residues. Trimming cost V 2 bases and J 1 base, with 13 bases left between them. The germline CDR1 and CDR2 sequences are SGHRS and YFSETQ. CDR3 residues: CASSFRGFEAKNIQYF. The CDR3 DNA is TGCGCCAGCAGCTTCCGGGGGTTTGAGGCCAAAAACATTCAGTACTTC.

The CDR3 sequence is CASSGWDSNTEAFF. The CDR3 DNA is TGTGCCAGCAGCGGATGGGACAGTAACACTGAAGCTTTCTTT. The gene calls are TRBV5-5 and TRBJ1-1; 7 bases map to TRBD1. Trimming at V came to 4 bases and at J to 2 bases, leaving 5 bases not matched to a gene. CDR3 length equals 14 residues. Per the germline V gene, CDR1 is SGHKS and CDR2 is YYEKEE (reference sequence).

This sequence joins TRBV7-9 and TRBJ2-7, with 10 bases fitting TRBD1. The CDR3 loop spans 15 amino acids. Germline-derived CDR1 and CDR2 are SEHNR and FQNEAQ (reference sequence). Trimming took 0 bases from V and 5 from J; bases not matched to a gene: 4. The CDR3 here is CASSLAGTGEHEQYF. The CDR3 DNA follows: TGTGCCAGCAGCTTAGCCGGGACAGGGGAGCACGAGCAGTACTTC.

This chain connects TRBV12-5 to TRBJ1-2, with a weak D call TRBD1 (5 bases). Germline V lookup: CDR1 LGHNT, CDR2 FRNRAP. Trimming stripped 2 bases from V and 8 bases from J, with 24 bases between. This CDR3 has 17 amino acids. DNA of the CDR3: TGTGCTAGTGGTTTGACCTACAGCGCGGGGGTCCCCCAGGGCTACACCTTC. Protein product: CASGLTYSAGVPQGYTF.

The chain is built from TRBV4-3 and TRBJ1-1; D is possibly TRBD1 (6 bases). The germline V gene has CDR1 LGHNA and CDR2 YSLEER. The CDR3 contains 15 residues. V was clipped by 4 bases and J by 4 bases, with 16 bases between them. The CDR3 DNA follows: TGCGCCAGCAGCCGAAACCAGGGGCTCGGCACTGAAGCTTTCTTT. It specifies CASSRNQGLGTEAFF.